The present TCR beta chain was sequenced within a study of T cells in Graves' hyperthyroidism and ophthalmopathy. RNA transcripts were the template for amplifying TCR beta CDR3 regions. The TCR CDR3 first-round RT-PCR relied on the HTBI primer set. In TCRdb, the multiplex PCR reads were re-called with MiXCR into one record per CDR3 protein. Among some 600,000 distinct CDR3 sequences listed, approximately 14% were seen once. V was pared by 1 base and J by 7 bases, with 14 bases between. This CDR3 comprises 15 residues. Germline V gives CDR1 MNHNS, CDR2 SASEGT. This clonotype was seen many times. This sequence originates from a woman aged 30 to 39 with Graves' hyperthyroidism that later progressed to Graves' ophthalmopathy. V is TRBV6-1 and J is TRBJ1-5, with D unclear. Sequencing was carried out using blood. As DNA, the CDR3 is TGTGCCAGCAGTGAAGTGGGTGGGCAGCGACAGCCCCAGCATTTT. This sequence encodes CASSEVGGQRQPQHF.